Shown below are 27 T cell receptor beta chains from a single sample sequenced in a study of low-dose radiotherapy and immunotherapy resistance in tumors. The sample's time point: before trial treatment. Alpha- and beta-chain coverage of first-strand cDNA came from TRAV- and TRBV-specific primers. A roughly 19-cycle PCR with a constant-region primer and V-primer adapter amplified TCRs. TCRdb reprocessed the reads via MiXCR and lists one record per CDR3 protein. Here the sample spans tens of thousands of distinct CDR3 sequences, 9.4% being singletons. The sample here was PBMCs, taken before treatment. Receptor source: a male donor with prostate cancer.

This clonotype has a count of ten or more. The chain is built from TRBV2 and TRBJ2-3; D call uncertain. This CDR3 has 14 residues. V lost 10 bases and J lost 0, with 14 bases in between. The germline V gene encodes CDR1 SNHLY and CDR2 FYNNEI. The CDR3 spells CATQWLTSTDTQYF. DNA of the CDR3: TGTGCCACCCAATGGCTAACTAGCACAGATACGCAGTATTTT.

This clonotype appeared many times. The chain links TRBV4-2 to TRBJ2-5, with D uncertain. This CDR3 has 17 residues. Germline values: CDR1 LGHNA, CDR2 YNFKEQ. V was cut by 0 bases and J by 1 base, with 15 bases left in between. CDR3 residues: CASSQDQEGFIQETQYF. CDR3 nucleotide sequence: TGTGCCAGCAGCCAAGATCAGGAAGGCTTTATCCAAGAGACCCAGTACTTC.

This clonotype was picked up many times. This chain links TRBV9 with TRBJ2-1; the D gene could be TRBD1 or TRBD2 (5 bases each). The CDR3 has 14 residues. V gave up 2 bases and J gave up 9 bases, with 15 bases separating them. CDR1 and CDR2 from the germline V gene are SGDLS and YYNGEE. CDR3 sequence (DNA): TGTGCCAGCAGCGTGACAGCGGAAGGGGCTGAGCAGTTCTTC. It is translated as CASSVTAEGAEQFF.

This clonotype appeared many times. V usage is TRBV27 and J usage is TRBJ1-1; 7 nucleotides match TRBD1. Looked up from germline, CDR1 is MNHEY and CDR2 is SMNVEV (reference sequence). CDR3 length equals 13 residues. J lost 5 bases, V lost 6 bases, and 6 bases had no gene match. The CDR3 loop is CASSGGGYTEAFF. The CDR3 DNA reads TGTGCCAGCAGCGGAGGGGGCTATACTGAAGCTTTCTTT.

The table lists this clonotype with many counts. The chain is built from TRBV12-3 or TRBV12-4 and TRBJ2-3; perhaps TRBD2 as D (6 bases). Trimming took off 6 bases at V and 4 bases at J, with 14 bases between the two ends. The CDR3 has 14 residues. In DNA, the CDR3 is TGTGCCAGCAGCCGCATTGGGGGGTCAGATACGCAGTATTTT. This translates into CASSRIGGSDTQYF.

The chain has TRBV27 and TRBJ2-7, with TRBD2 matching over 14 bases. The CDR3 is made up of 15 amino acids. From germline, CDR1 is MNHEY and CDR2 SMNVEV (reference sequence). The V segment lost 5 bases and the J segment 7 bases; nucleotides outside the gene matches: 7. CDR3 sequence (DNA): TGTGCCAGCAGTACCGGGACTAGCGGGAGTCAAGAGCAGTACTTC. Amino acids: CASSTGTSGSQEQYF.

There are many counts of this clonotype. This chain connects TRBV10-3 to TRBJ1-5, with unresolved D. Germline V gene data show CDR1 as ENHRY and CDR2 as SYGVKD. The CDR3 totals 13 residues. V was clipped by 9 bases and J by 2 bases, with 11 bases between them. CDR3 protein: CAITDGGNQPQHF. The CDR3 DNA reads TGTGCCATTACAGACGGCGGCAATCAGCCCCAGCATTTT.

This clonotype has only one observation. This likely reflects a read error, since a far larger clone is one base away. The chain carries TRBV27 and TRBJ2-7; 9 nucleotides match TRBD2. Per the germline V gene, CDR1 is MNHEY and CDR2 is SMNVEV (reference sequence). The CDR3 is 15 amino acids. The CDR3 reads CVHKEAGGRSYEQYF. The CDR3 nucleotides are TGTGTTCATAAAGAGGCGGGAGGGCGGTCCTACGAGCAGTACTTC.

This clonotype was observed at least ten times. The chain employs TRBV13 and TRBJ2-1; no clear D gene. V was clipped by 4 bases and J by 4 bases, with 11 bases between them. The CDR3 is made up of 14 amino acids. Germline V gene data show CDR1 as PRHDT and CDR2 as FYEKMQ (reference sequence). CDR3 amino acids: CASSWRGLYNEQFF. The CDR3 nucleotides read TGTGCCAGCAGCTGGAGAGGCCTATACAATGAGCAGTTCTTC.

In its sample, this clonotype was seen a few times. The rearrangement joins TRBV4-1 to TRBJ1-5, with 8 nucleotides matching TRBD1. CDR1 and CDR2 from the germline V gene are MGHRA and YSYEKL. V dropped 1 base and J dropped 6; count of bases not matched to a gene: 8. The CDR3 loop spans 16 amino acids. CDR3 bases: TGCGCCAGCAGCCAAGGGTTTGGACAGGGAGGTCAGCCCCAGCATTTT. Translated, it gives CASSQGFGQGGQPQHF.

This clonotype was seen ten or more times. This sequence joins TRBV19 and TRBJ1-6; TRBD1 matches 9 bases. Germline lookup yields CDR1 LNHDA and CDR2 SQIVND (reference sequence). Trimming removed 5 bases from V and 8 bases from J; junction bases left unmatched: 7. The CDR3 length is 15 residues. The CDR3 nucleotides are TGTGCCAGTAGTGGAGGACAGGGGAAGTATTCACCCCTCCACTTT. It specifies CASSGGQGKYSPLHF.

The sample holds many counts of this clonotype. The chain uses TRBV20-1 and TRBJ2-3; D is uncertain. This CDR3 has 14 amino acids. Germline V CDR1 and CDR2: DFQATT, SNEGSKA (reference sequence). With 1 base removed from V and 1 base from J, the gap between germline ends came to 9 bases. CDR3 in amino acids: CSARVPMGTDTQYF. The CDR3 DNA follows: TGCAGTGCTAGAGTCCCCATGGGCACAGATACGCAGTATTTT.

This clonotype was detected many times. Written as DNA, the CDR3 is TGTGCCAGCAGTATTCCAGGGACAGGGGTCCCCGAGCAGTACTTC. Residues: CASSIPGTGVPEQYF. The chain recombines TRBV12-3 or TRBV12-4 with TRBJ2-7; TRBD1 matches at 10 bases. V gave up 5 bases and J gave up 6 bases; unmatched junction bases: 10. CDR3 length equals 15 residues.

In this sample, this clonotype turned up many times. The genes are TRBV29-1 and TRBJ2-1; 13 bases align to TRBD2. The CDR3 contains 13 residues. Germline lookup yields CDR1 SQVTM and CDR2 ANQGSEA. Germline trimming cut 4 bases from V and 6 bases from J; bases unmatched to any gene: 0. The CDR3 nucleotides are TGCAGCGTTGGACTAGCGGGAGGCAATGAGCAGTTCTTC. Protein: CSVGLAGGNEQFF.

This clonotype was seen repeatedly, ten times or more. V usage is TRBV4-2 and J usage is TRBJ2-4; D is unresolved. V was pared by 4 bases and J by 4 bases, with 5 bases between. Germline assignment: CDR1 LGHNA and CDR2 YNFKEQ. The length of the CDR3 is 12 residues. Written as DNA, the CDR3 is TGTGCCAGCAGCCCATCTAAAAACATTCAGTACTTC. Translated, it gives CASSPSKNIQYF.

At least ten counts were recorded for this clonotype. CDR3 coding DNA: TGTGCCAGCAGTGCGACTAGCGTCCCCGGGGAGCTGTTTTTT. It encodes CASSATSVPGELFF. The chain is built from TRBV28 and TRBJ2-2; 8 bases agree with TRBD2. This CDR3 contains 14 residues. Trimming cost V 5 bases and J 6 bases; bases outside gene matches: 5. Germline CDR1 and CDR2: MDHEN and SYDVKM.

This clonotype has at least ten counts. CDR3 bases: TGCAGTGCGGCCGGAGCCTACGAGCAGTACTTC. This sequence encodes CSAAGAYEQYF. The chain uses TRBV20-1 and TRBJ2-7; D remains unclear. This CDR3 is built from 11 residues. Germline CDR1 and CDR2: DFQATT and SNEGSKA (reference sequence). The V end lost 6 bases, the J end lost 2 bases, and 8 bases lay between the germline ends.

This clonotype was found many times. The V call is TRBV30, the J call TRBJ2-7; maybe TRBD2 (5 bases). This CDR3 contains 11 residues. Trimming cost V 2 bases and J 3 bases, with 5 bases left between them. Germline V gene sequence: CDR1 GTSNPN, CDR2 SVGIG (reference sequence). CDR3 residues: CAWSRDYEQYF. CDR3 bases: TGTGCCTGGAGTCGGGACTACGAGCAGTACTTC.

This clonotype has a count of ten or more. The gene calls are TRBV7-6 and TRBJ2-3, with D possibly TRBD1 on 6 matching bases. The CDR3 is 16 residues long. Germline V gene sequence: CDR1 SGHVS, CDR2 FNYEAQ. The V gene lost 5 bases and the J gene lost 2 bases, with 17 bases spanning the gap. This chain's CDR3 is CASSRTGQGPTDTQYF. The CDR3 DNA reads TGTGCCAGCAGCCGAACCGGGCAGGGGCCCACAGATACGCAGTATTTT. The entire variable domain, with the rest obtained from reference TRBV7-6 and TRBJ2-3, is as follows: GAGVSQSPRYKVTKRGQDVALRCDPISGHVSLYWYRQALGQGPEFLTYFNYEAQQDKSGLPNDRFSAERPEGSISTLTIQRTEQRDSAMYRCASSRTGQGPTDTQYFGPGTRLTVL.

This clonotype has ten or more counts. CDR3 sequence (DNA): TGTGCCATCAGGGGGACTAGCGGACTCTCCTACAATGAGCAGTTCTTC. It yields the protein CAIRGTSGLSYNEQFF. The chain employs TRBV10-3 and TRBJ2-1; 11 bases line up with TRBD2. Germline V lookup: CDR1 ENHRY, CDR2 SYGVKD. There are 16 residues in the CDR3. With V trimmed by 6 bases and J by 0 bases, 4 bases remained unmatched.

This clonotype was seen at least ten times. The chain joins TRBV5-4 to TRBJ2-1, with D unresolved. The CDR3 is 16 residues long. Germline loops: CDR1 SGHNT, CDR2 YYREEE (reference sequence). V was trimmed by 1 base and J by 0 bases, leaving 11 bases between them. The CDR3 region has the DNA TGTGCCAGCAGCTTGAATCCCCTTGACTCCTACAATGAGCAGTTCTTC. It encodes CASSLNPLDSYNEQFF. The whole variable domain, filled in from reference TRBV5-4 and TRBJ2-1, reads ETGVTQSPTHLIKTRGQQVTLRCSSQSGHNTVSWYQQALGQGPQFIFQYYREEENGRGNFPPRFSGLQFPNYSSELNVNALELDDSALYLCASSLNPLDSYNEQFFGPGTRLTVL.

Many counts were recorded for this clonotype. The V gene is TRBV6-1, the J gene TRBJ1-1; 12 nucleotides agree with TRBD1. From germline, CDR1 is MNHNS and CDR2 SASEGT. Trimming at V came to 6 bases and at J to 5 bases, leaving 7 bases not matched to a gene. The CDR3 runs to 15 residues. The CDR3 nucleotides read TGTGCCAGCAGAAGGGGACAGGGGGCAGGGACTGAAGCTTTCTTT. Its protein product is CASRRGQGAGTEAFF.

This clonotype was counted at least ten times. The genes are TRBV6-5 and TRBJ2-7; D gene unclear. V was pared by 6 bases and J by 2 bases, with 5 bases between. CDR1 is MNHEY and CDR2 is SVGAGI in the germline V gene. The CDR3 contains 11 residues. The CDR3 here is CASRGPYEQYF. The CDR3 nucleotides read TGTGCCAGCAGAGGACCCTACGAGCAGTACTTC.

This clonotype was picked up many times. The chain joins TRBV27 to TRBJ2-7; the match to TRBD2 covers 13 bases. CDR3 length: 15 residues. Germline CDR1 is MNHEY and CDR2 is SMNVEV (reference sequence). V was pared by 6 bases and J by 2 bases, with 4 bases of the junction left unmatched. DNA of the CDR3: TGTGCCAGCAGATCTGGACTAGCGGGAGCCTACGAGCAGTACTTC. This encodes CASRSGLAGAYEQYF.

The sample holds many counts of this clonotype. V is TRBV7-8 and J is TRBJ1-1; D not resolved. The germline CDR1 and CDR2 sequences are SGHVS and FQNEAQ. The CDR3 contains 13 residues. The germline V and J ends were trimmed by 4 bases and 4 bases, with 10 bases remaining between them. The CDR3 bases are TGTGCCAGCAGCTCACATACAAGCACTGAAGCTTTCTTT. This translates into CASSSHTSTEAFF. The full variable domain, in which reference TRBV7-8 and TRBJ1-1 provide the parts outside the CDR3, is GAGVSQSPRYKVAKRGQDVALRCDPISGHVSLFWYQQALGQGPEFLTYFQNEAQLDKSGLPSDRFFAERPEGSVSTLKIQRTQQEDSAVYLCASSSHTSTEAFFGQGTRLTVV.

This clonotype was recorded at least ten times. The CDR3 loop reads CSVVQGNTEAFF. The DNA of the CDR3 is TGCAGCGTTGTGCAGGGGAACACTGAAGCTTTCTTT. The chain is built from TRBV29-1 and TRBJ1-1, with D perhaps matching TRBD1 (5 bases). Looked up from germline, CDR1 is SQVTM and CDR2 is ANQGSEA. The V end lost 4 bases, the J end lost 1 base, and 7 bases lay between the germline ends. This CDR3 spans 12 amino acids.

This clonotype was picked up many times. Here the CDR3 reads CSARGGRGADTQYF. The CDR3 bases are TGCAGTGCTAGAGGGGGCAGGGGCGCAGATACGCAGTATTTT. The chain uses TRBV20-1 and TRBJ2-3; possible D gene TRBD1, 6 bases. Germline lookup yields CDR1 DFQATT and CDR2 SNEGSKA (reference sequence). The CDR3 contains 14 residues. V was cut by 1 base and J by 4 bases, with 12 bases left in between.